A single sample is the source of the 9 T cell receptor beta chains below, sequenced in a study of blood T cell repertoires in COVID-19. Assay used: immunoSEQ multiplex PCR; TCRdb lists only in-frame clones, some missing. This sample carries a few hundred thousand clones, 90% of them seen once, and the ten largest clones take around 1.9%. Source material: peripheral blood. All receptors come from a woman aged 60-70 years with COVID-19, enrolled during active disease.

V is TRBV7-2 and J is TRBJ2-7, with 7 bases lining up with TRBD1. CDR3 size: 15 residues. The germline V gene has CDR1 SGHTA and CDR2 FQGNSA. The ends lost 5 bases at V and 2 bases at J; junction bases unmatched: 9. CDR3 in DNA: TGTGCCAGCAGCCTTGGACAGGCGCCCCCCTACGAGCAGTACTTC. Translated, it gives CASSLGQAPPYEQYF.

The rearrangement uses TRBV7-9 and TRBJ1-2; 9 bases are a match to TRBD1. The CDR3 runs 14 residues. Germline CDR1 is SEHNR and CDR2 is FQNEAQ (reference sequence). With V trimmed by 7 bases and J by 6 bases, 9 bases remained unmatched. The CDR3 coding sequence is TGTGCCAGCATCCAAACCGGGACAGGGAATGGCTACACCTTC. Its translation: CASIQTGTGNGYTF.

This rearrangement joins TRBV7-2 to TRBJ1-5; the match to TRBD1 covers 7 bases. The V gene's germline CDR1 is SGHTA and CDR2 FQGNSA. V trimming: 5 bases; J trimming: 6 bases; junction bases outside the gene matches: 13. The CDR3 consists of 16 residues. The CDR3 loop is CASSLSGPGGGQPQHF. The CDR3 DNA follows: TGTGCCAGCAGCCTAAGTGGGCCAGGGGGAGGTCAGCCCCAGCATTTT.

The gene calls are TRBV4-3 and TRBJ2-3; possible D gene TRBD2, 5 bases. V was clipped by 0 bases and J by 2 bases, with 12 bases between them. The germline CDR1 and CDR2 sequences are LGHNA and YSLEER. The CDR3 consists of 16 residues. CDR3 sequence reads: CASSQDMTTPTDTQYF. Written as DNA, the CDR3 is TGCGCCAGCAGCCAAGATATGACTACCCCCACAGATACGCAGTATTTT.

This clone was counted a single time. V gene TRBV6-2 or TRBV6-3 combines with J gene TRBJ1-5, with 12 bases identical to TRBD1. Germline trimming cut 6 bases from V and 10 bases from J; bases unmatched to any gene: 19. Germline CDR1 MNHEY, CDR2 SVGEGT. CDR3 size: 18 residues. The CDR3 nucleotides read TGTGCCAGCAGCCAAGCCGGGACAGGGGGCTGGAATAGGGGCCCCCAGCATTTT. Amino acid sequence: CASSQAGTGGWNRGPQHF.

This chain uses TRBV27 with TRBJ2-3, with 11 bases that match TRBD2. The CDR3 consists of 15 residues. Germline trimming cut 3 bases from V and 5 bases from J; bases unmatched to any gene: 4. Germline CDR1 and CDR2: MNHEY and SMNVEV (reference sequence). The CDR3 region has the DNA TGTGCCAGCAGTTTCATAGCGGGGGGGGTAGATACGCAGTATTTT. It translates to CASSFIAGGVDTQYF.

This clone was seen a single time. V and J are TRBV9 and TRBJ1-2; 11 nucleotides line up with TRBD1. Trimming at V came to 6 bases and at J to 3 bases, leaving 10 bases not matched to a gene. Germline V CDR1 and CDR2: SGDLS, YYNGEE. This CDR3 has 16 amino acids. CDR3 bases: TGTGCCAGCAACAATCCAGGACAGGGGGCGGACTATGGCTACACCTTC. It is translated as CASNNPGQGADYGYTF.

The chain is built from TRBV7-9 and TRBJ2-4, with TRBD2 as a possible D gene (5 bases). V gave up 7 bases and J gave up 3 bases, with 25 bases separating them. The CDR3 is made up of 18 amino acids. Per germline, CDR1 SEHNR and CDR2 FQNEAQ (reference sequence). In DNA form, the CDR3 reads TGTGCCAGCACTTCCCAAGAGGGTTTTACCTTAGGCAAAAACATTCAGTACTTC. It translates to CASTSQEGFTLGKNIQYF.

The chain recombines TRBV3-1 (or the pseudogene TRBV3-2) with TRBJ2-7, with 7 bases lining up with TRBD1. CDR1 and CDR2 (germline): LGHDT, YNNKEL (reference sequence). CDR3 length equals 14 residues. With V trimmed by 5 bases and J by 0 bases, 4 bases remained unmatched. The CDR3 sequence is CASSDRAISYEQYF. The DNA for the CDR3 is TGTGCCAGCAGCGACAGGGCGATCTCCTACGAGCAGTACTTC.